Listed here are 19 T cell receptor beta chains from one sample, sequenced in a study of T cells after yellow fever vaccination (dated by TCRdb to about 2019). Libraries were built with 5' RACE. The run used an Illumina HiSeq 2500. TCRdb cleaned the public reads at Q25 with fastp, built clones with MiXCR and kept in-frame beta chains. For every CDR3 protein sequence, its rows merge into one entry that carries the most common genes and DNA. A total of 450,000 to 600,000 distinct CDR3 sequences appear in this sample, roughly 12% of them only once. Of the sample, around an eighth falls within the top ten clones. This specimen's treatment or condition label, per the study, means: live attenuated yellow fever vaccine strain. The source was PBMCs, collected on the day of the yellow fever booster vaccination. The receptors were gathered from a man between 25 and 39 years old who received the YFV17D yellow fever vaccine.

This clonotype was seen a few times. The chain employs TRBV20-1 and TRBJ2-5; a possible D gene is TRBD2 (5 bases). Germline V gene data show CDR1 as DFQATT and CDR2 as SNEGSKA (reference sequence). This CDR3 contains 12 residues. The V gene lost 5 bases and the J gene lost 0 bases, with 7 bases spanning the gap. CDR3 protein: CSASSNQETQYF. CDR3 DNA sequence: TGCAGTGCTTCTAGCAACCAAGAGACCCAGTACTTC.

The chain combines TRBV27 with TRBJ2-1, with TRBD1 identical over 8 bases. The V and J ends lost 4 bases and 3 bases, in that order; junction bases with no gene match: 8. CDR1 MNHEY and CDR2 SMNVEV come from the germline V gene (reference sequence). The CDR3 contains 16 residues. The CDR3, as DNA: TGTGCCAGCAGTTCCCCTCAGGGGGCCTTCTACAATGAGCAGTTCTTC. The encoded protein is CASSSPQGAFYNEQFF.

The J gene is TRBJ2-1, the V gene TRBV19, with unresolved D. Looked up from germline, CDR1 is LNHDA and CDR2 is SQIVND (reference sequence). V lost 5 bases to trimming and J lost 5 bases, with 16 bases between them. The CDR3 consists of 15 residues. Written as DNA, the CDR3 is TGTGCCAGTAGTTTCGTGGGTCTCTTAAACAATGAGCAGTTCTTC. It specifies CASSFVGLLNNEQFF.

This clonotype was recorded a few times. This rearrangement joins TRBV27 to TRBJ2-5; TRBD1 matches at 8 bases. The CDR3 runs 15 residues. CDR1 and CDR2 from the germline V gene are MNHEY and SMNVEV (reference sequence). V lost 6 bases to trimming and J lost 5 bases; unmatched junction nucleotides: 11. The CDR3 is CASRAGQGLGETQYF. The CDR3 nucleotides read TGTGCCAGCAGAGCCGGACAGGGTTTGGGGGAGACCCAGTACTTC.

This clonotype was seen a few times. J is TRBJ2-7 and V is TRBV7-2; 12 bases align to TRBD2. The germline V gene encodes CDR1 SGHTA and CDR2 FQGNSA. With V trimmed by 4 bases and J by 2 bases, 3 bases remained unmatched. The length of the CDR3 is 15 residues. The CDR3 region has the DNA TGTGCCAGCAGCTGGACTAGCGGGATCCCCTACGAGCAGTACTTC. Protein: CASSWTSGIPYEQYF.

The chain links TRBV6-1 to TRBJ2-3; D gene ambiguous. V lost 6 bases and J 5 bases, leaving 18 bases between the germline ends. This CDR3 contains 15 residues. Germline CDR1 reads MNHNS; CDR2 reads SASEGT. DNA for the CDR3: TGTGCCAGCAGGGTAGGGTTGAGCGCTGGAGATACGCAGTATTTT. It is translated as CASRVGLSAGDTQYF.

J is TRBJ2-7 and V is TRBV6-2 or TRBV6-3; 8 bases line up with TRBD2. The CDR3 is 14 residues long. CDR1 is MNHEY and CDR2 is SVGEGT in the germline V gene. With V trimmed by 6 bases and J by 2 bases, 6 bases remained unmatched. CDR3 loop: CASRPGTRAYEQYF. The CDR3 DNA reads as TGTGCCAGCAGGCCCGGGACTAGGGCCTACGAGCAGTACTTC.

This rearrangement joins TRBV25-1 to TRBJ2-1, with 10 nucleotides matching TRBD2. CDR1 is MGHDK, CDR2 SYGVNS, per germline. The length of the CDR3 is 18 residues. V lost 1 base, J lost 2 bases, and 8 bases stayed unmatched. CDR3 bases: TGTGCCAGCAGTGAATGGCTCCGTGGGACTAGCGCCTACAATGAGCAGTTCTTC. It yields the protein CASSEWLRGTSAYNEQFF.

There are a few counts of this clonotype. The chain carries TRBV7-2 and TRBJ1-4; D call uncertain. This CDR3 comprises 14 residues. V dropped 1 base and J dropped 11 bases, with 14 bases sitting between them. Germline V gene lookup returns CDR1 SGHTA and CDR2 FQGNSA. This CDR3 is CASSLVAQFGKLFF. Here the CDR3 DNA reads TGTGCCAGCAGCTTAGTTGCCCAGTTTGGGAAACTGTTTTTT.

This chain joins TRBV29-1 and TRBJ2-4; D unclear. Germline V gives CDR1 SQVTM, CDR2 ANQGSEA. This CDR3 has 14 amino acids. The V end was cut by 4 bases, the J end by 0 bases, with 10 bases between. The CDR3 region has the DNA TGCAGCGTTGGGGGAAGTTTAGCCAAAAACATTCAGTACTTC. This encodes CSVGGSLAKNIQYF.

This clonotype was seen only a few times. This CDR3 is CSVETERGTRAFF. In nucleotides, the CDR3 is TGCAGCGTTGAAACTGAGAGGGGCACTCGGGCTTTCTTT. The J gene is TRBJ1-1, the V gene TRBV29-1, with D possibly being TRBD1 (5 bases). The CDR3 covers 13 residues. Germline assignment: CDR1 SQVTM and CDR2 ANQGSEA. The V and J ends lost 2 bases and 11 bases respectively, with 18 bases between them. The variable domain in full, completed from reference TRBV29-1 and TRBJ1-1, reads SAVISQKPSRDICQRGTSLTIQCQVDSQVTMMFWYRQQPGQSLTLIATANQGSEATYESGFVIDKFPISRPNLTFSTLTVSNMSPEDSSIYLCSVETERGTRAFFGQGTRLTVV.

V gene TRBV29-1 combines with J gene TRBJ2-3; 9 positions match TRBD2. The CDR3 loop spans 14 amino acids. Unmatched junction bases numbered 5, after V lost 7 bases and J lost 0 bases. From germline, CDR1 is SQVTM and CDR2 ANQGSEA. The CDR3 loop reads CSALSGRSTDTQYF. Here the CDR3 DNA reads TGCAGCGCATTGAGCGGGAGGAGCACAGATACGCAGTATTTT.

The gene calls are TRBV7-3 and TRBJ1-5; TRBD1 matches at 7 bases. The CDR3 is 14 residues long. Trimming took 1 base from V and 6 from J; bases not matched to a gene: 3. Germline CDR1 and CDR2: SGHTA and FQGTGA. CDR3 nucleotides: TGTGCCAGCAGCTTAAAAGGGGGCGGTCAGCCCCAGCATTTT. Its protein is CASSLKGGGQPQHF.

The chain uses TRBV6-1 and TRBJ1-5; 8 bases fit TRBD1. Germline V lookup: CDR1 MNHNS, CDR2 SASEGT. V shed 6 bases and J 4 bases; nucleotides not matched to a gene: 5. The CDR3 spans 14 residues. The CDR3 nucleotides read TGTGCCAGCAGGGCGACAGGGGCAAATCAGCCCCAGCATTTT. Translated: CASRATGANQPQHF.

This clonotype has only a few counts. The rearrangement joins TRBV5-1 to TRBJ2-3; D not certain. V lost 0 bases, J lost 3 bases, and 8 bases lay in between. The CDR3 spans 14 residues. Germline values: CDR1 SGHRS, CDR2 YFSETQ. The CDR3 protein is CASSLDVGTDTQYF. The CDR3 DNA follows: TGCGCCAGCAGCTTGGACGTCGGGACAGATACGCAGTATTTT.

This chain connects TRBV11-2 to TRBJ2-7, with D unclear. V was trimmed by 5 bases and J by 6 bases, leaving 17 bases between them. CDR1 is SGHAT, CDR2 FQNNGV, per germline. This CDR3 contains 14 residues. The CDR3 coding sequence is TGTGCCAGCAGCCCGAGGACCAGATCCCCCGAGCAGTACTTC. Amino acids: CASSPRTRSPEQYF.

This clonotype came up a few times. The chain carries TRBV5-1 and TRBJ2-1; no reliable D call. This CDR3 has 16 residues. Germline assignment: CDR1 SGHRS and CDR2 YFSETQ. V lost 5 bases and J lost 5, with 20 bases in between. In DNA form, the CDR3 reads TGCGCCAGCAGGGTCCAGAGGTTAAGTGGACACAATGAGCAGTTCTTC. This encodes CASRVQRLSGHNEQFF.

This clonotype was seen a few times. The J gene is TRBJ2-7, the V gene TRBV7-2, with D perhaps matching TRBD2 (7 bases). Germline CDR1 and CDR2: SGHTA and FQGNSA. This CDR3 contains 13 residues. The V and J ends lost 11 bases and 1 base respectively, with 15 bases between them. The CDR3 loop is CAGSRGGSYEQYF. CDR3 DNA: TGTGCCGGAAGCAGGGGAGGGTCCTACGAGCAGTACTTC.

The V and J genes are TRBV24-1 and TRBJ2-3, with a weak D call TRBD2 (6 bases). The CDR3 extends over 20 amino acids. Trimming left V 4 bases short and J 1 base short, with 26 bases between. Germline V gene data show CDR1 as KGHDR and CDR2 as SFDVKD. The CDR3 sequence: CATSDSTNAGTWEGTDTQYF. The CDR3 bases are TGTGCCACCAGTGACTCGACAAATGCTGGGACCTGGGAGGGCACAGATACGCAGTATTTT.